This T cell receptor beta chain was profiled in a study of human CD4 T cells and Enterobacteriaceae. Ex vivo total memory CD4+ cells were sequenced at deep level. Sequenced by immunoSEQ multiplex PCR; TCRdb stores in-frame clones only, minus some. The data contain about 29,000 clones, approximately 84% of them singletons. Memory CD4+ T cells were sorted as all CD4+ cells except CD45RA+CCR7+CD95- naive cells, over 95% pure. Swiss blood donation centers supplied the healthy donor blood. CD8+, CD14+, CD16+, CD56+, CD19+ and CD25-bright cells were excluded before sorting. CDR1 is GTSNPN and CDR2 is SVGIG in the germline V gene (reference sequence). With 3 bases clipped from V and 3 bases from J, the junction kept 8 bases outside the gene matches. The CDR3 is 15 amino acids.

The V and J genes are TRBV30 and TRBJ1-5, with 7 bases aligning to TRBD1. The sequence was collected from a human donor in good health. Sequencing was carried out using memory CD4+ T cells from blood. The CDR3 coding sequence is TGTGCCTGGAGACAGTCCACAGGGGACAATCAGCCCCAGCATTTT. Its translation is CAWRQSTGDNQPQHF. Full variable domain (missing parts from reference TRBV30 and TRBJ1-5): SQTIHQWPATLVQPVGSPLSLECTVEGTSNPNLYWYRQAAGRGLQLLFYSVGIGQISSEVPQNLSASRPQDRQFILSSKKLLLSDSGFYLCAWRQSTGDNQPQHFGDGTRLSIL.